This T cell receptor (beta chain) derives from a study of blood T cell repertoires in COVID-19. There are 16 residues in the CDR3. Germline-derived CDR1 and CDR2 are MDHEN and SYDVKM. The ends were cut back, 7 bases at V and 0 bases at J, with 16 bases in the middle. The assay was immunoSEQ multiplex PCR, and TCRdb's table has in-frame clones only and misses some. The sample includes around 260,000 clones, 80% to 95% of them seen just once. Sequencing was performed on PBMCs or T cells enriched from blood (not recorded which). The chain couples TRBV28 to TRBJ1-5; possibly TRBD1 for D (5 bases). This clonotype originated in a woman aged 25 to 45 who had recovered from COVID-19. CDR3 in amino acids: CASTPWGVSSNQPQHF. The CDR3 nucleotides are TGTGCCAGCACCCCTTGGGGGGTATCTAGCAATCAGCCCCAGCATTTT.